These 15 T cell receptor beta chains were sequenced from one sample in a study of beta chain features in type 1 diabetes. cDNA synthesis used the whole RNA isolate, giving expressed TCRB sequences. Assay used: immunoSEQ multiplex PCR; TCRdb lists only in-frame clones, some missing. The data show 150,000 or so clones, around 50% seen once. What was sequenced was Tregs from blood. The receptors derive from a man between 18 and 29 years old in good health.

This clone has just a few counts. The CDR3 reads CASSTGQLSYEQYF. The CDR3 coding sequence is TGTGCCAGCTCAACCGGACAGCTATCCTACGAGCAGTACTTC. The chain employs TRBV18 and TRBJ2-7; D perhaps matches TRBD1 (6 bases). The CDR3 sequence is 14 residues long. Trimming removed 5 bases at V and 1 base at J, with 12 bases between. The germline V gene encodes CDR1 KGHSH and CDR2 LQKENI.

CDR3: CASSPLVQETQYF. The CDR3 coding sequence is TGTGCCAGCTCACCACTAGTCCAAGAGACCCAGTACTTC. The genes are TRBV18 and TRBJ2-5; D is unresolved. This CDR3 region has 13 residues. Trimming stripped 1 base from V and 1 base from J, with 4 bases between. Germline V CDR1 and CDR2: KGHSH, LQKENI. Combining the CDR3 with reference TRBV18 and TRBJ2-5 gives the whole variable domain NAGVMQNPRHLVRRRGQEARLRCSPMKGHSHVYWYRQLPEEGLKFMVYLQKENIIDESGMPKERFSAEFPKEGPSILRIQQVVRGDSAAYFCASSPLVQETQYFGPGTRLLVL.

The chain is built from TRBV15 and TRBJ1-2; 7 positions agree with TRBD1. The CDR3 spans 18 residues. Trimming cost V 1 base and J 0 bases; bases outside gene matches: 11. Germline CDR1 is LNHNV and CDR2 is YYDKDF (reference sequence). DNA of the CDR3: TGTGCCACCAGCAGAGGTATCGACAGGGCTGGAGCTAACTATGGCTACACCTTC. Translation: CATSRGIDRAGANYGYTF.

V and J are TRBV4-1 and TRBJ2-5; no clear D gene. V was shortened by 2 bases and J by 1 base, with 17 bases between the two germline ends. CDR3 size: 17 residues. The germline gives CDR1 MGHRA, CDR2 YSYEKL. The CDR3 spells CASSQIPRPRPQETQYF. In DNA form, the CDR3 reads TGCGCCAGCAGCCAAATTCCCAGGCCCCGACCCCAAGAGACCCAGTACTTC.

The genes are TRBV4-3 and TRBJ1-1, with a weak D call TRBD1 (6 bases). V gave up 4 bases and J gave up 4 bases, with 13 bases separating them. Per germline, CDR1 LGHNA and CDR2 YSLEER. The CDR3 totals 14 residues. The CDR3: CASSLDSGSTEAFF. CDR3 nucleotide sequence: TGCGCCAGCAGCCTGGACAGCGGGAGCACTGAAGCTTTCTTT.

This clone was detected only a few times. This chain joins TRBV11-2 and TRBJ1-3, with D perhaps TRBD1 (5 bases). This CDR3 is built from 12 residues. V was shortened by 4 bases and J by 7 bases, with 8 bases between the two germline ends. Germline lookup yields CDR1 SGHAT and CDR2 FQNNGV. The CDR3 reads CASSWDSNTIYF. CDR3 bases: TGTGCCAGCAGCTGGGACTCGAACACCATATATTTT.

The V gene is TRBV4-1, the J gene TRBJ2-2; D unresolved. Germline CDR1 reads MGHRA; CDR2 reads YSYEKL. The CDR3 covers 17 residues. V gave up 4 bases and J gave up 4 bases, with 19 bases separating them. The CDR3 bases are TGCGCCAGCAGCCCATCAACAGCCCGAGCTACCACCGGGGAGCTGTTTTTT. Translating gives CASSPSTARATTGELFF.

In this sample, this clone turned up once. The rearrangement uses TRBV6-5 and TRBJ2-2, with 8 nucleotides matching TRBD1. The CDR3 spans 12 residues. Germline assignment: CDR1 MNHEY and CDR2 SVGAGI. V lost 11 bases and J lost 4; bases outside the gene matches: 3. This CDR3 reads CAVQGATGELFF. The CDR3 nucleotides are TGTGCCGTTCAGGGGGCCACCGGGGAGCTGTTTTTT.

The chain couples TRBV7-2 to TRBJ2-5; D is ambiguous. Trimming pared 5 bases from V and 1 base from J, leaving 8 bases between. Germline V CDR1 and CDR2: SGHTA, FQGNSA. The CDR3 is made up of 13 amino acids. As DNA, the CDR3 is TGTGCCAGCAGCCAGCGATTCCAAGAGACCCAGTACTTC. It specifies CASSQRFQETQYF.

This chain links TRBV6-5 with TRBJ2-7; TRBD2 agrees at 9 bases. The V segment lost 7 bases and the J segment 1 base; nucleotides outside the gene matches: 5. The CDR3 has 14 amino acids. The germline V gene encodes CDR1 MNHEY and CDR2 SVGAGI. This CDR3 is CASTFAGGSYEQYF. In DNA form, the CDR3 reads TGTGCCAGCACTTTCGCGGGAGGGTCCTACGAGCAGTACTTC.

The chain employs TRBV27 and TRBJ2-5, with D possibly matching TRBD2 (5 bases). The J call may be mistaken, given a closer DNA end match to TRBJ2-7. The germline gives CDR1 MNHEY, CDR2 SMNVEV (reference sequence). The CDR3 has 14 residues. The CDR3 nucleotides are TGTGCCAGCAGCCGGGGAGCGATGTCTGGCGAGCAGTACTTC. This translates into CASSRGAMSGEQYF.

This sequence joins TRBV19 and TRBJ1-1, with TRBD1 matching over 7 bases. The CDR3 has 12 amino acids. V shed 8 bases, J shed 3 bases, and the junction held 3 bases outside the gene matches. Germline CDR1 reads LNHDA; CDR2 reads SQIVND (reference sequence). CDR3 residues: CASVQGYTEAFF. The CDR3 DNA sequence: TGTGCCAGTGTACAGGGGTACACTGAAGCTTTCTTT.

In DNA, the CDR3 is TGTGCCAGCAGATCCCGGGCGTCAGGGGGCACCGGGGAGCTGTTTTTT. The encoded protein is CASRSRASGGTGELFF. The V and J genes are TRBV2 and TRBJ2-2; TRBD1 matches at 7 bases. CDR1 is SNHLY, CDR2 FYNNEI, per germline. This CDR3 spans 16 amino acids. Trimming cost V 6 bases and J 4 bases; bases outside gene matches: 11.

This clone has just one count. The chain recombines TRBV27 with TRBJ1-6, with 8 nucleotides matching TRBD1. The V segment lost 1 base and the J segment 8 bases; nucleotides outside the gene matches: 7. This CDR3 spans 16 amino acids. Germline V gives CDR1 MNHEY, CDR2 SMNVEV (reference sequence). The DNA for the CDR3 is TGTGCCAGCAGTTTATTAGGGGACAGGATTGATTCACCCCTCCACTTT. It specifies CASSLLGDRIDSPLHF.

V gene TRBV10-3 combines with J gene TRBJ2-3; 8 bases align to TRBD2. With 9 bases clipped from V and 4 bases from J, the junction kept 3 bases outside the gene matches. The CDR3 length is 12 residues. Germline V gene data show CDR1 as ENHRY and CDR2 as SYGVKD. The CDR3 loop is CAIRTSSDTQYF. CDR3 DNA: TGTGCCATTAGGACTAGCTCAGATACGCAGTATTTT.